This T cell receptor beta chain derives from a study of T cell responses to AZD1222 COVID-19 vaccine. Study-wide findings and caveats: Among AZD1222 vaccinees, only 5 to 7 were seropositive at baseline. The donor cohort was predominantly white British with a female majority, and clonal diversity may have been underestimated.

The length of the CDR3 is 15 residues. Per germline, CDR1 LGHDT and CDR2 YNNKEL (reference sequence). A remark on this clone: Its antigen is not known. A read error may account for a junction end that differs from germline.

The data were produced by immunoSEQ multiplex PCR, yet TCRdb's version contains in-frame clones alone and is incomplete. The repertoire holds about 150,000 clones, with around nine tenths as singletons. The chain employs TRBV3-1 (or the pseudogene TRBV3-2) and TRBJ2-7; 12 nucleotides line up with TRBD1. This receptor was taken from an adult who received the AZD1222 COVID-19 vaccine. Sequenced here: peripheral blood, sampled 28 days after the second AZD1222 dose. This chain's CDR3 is CASRQGTGGLYEQYF. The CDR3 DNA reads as TGTGCCAGCAGACAAGGGACAGGGGGCTTGTACGAGCAGTACTTC.